These 9 T cell receptor beta chains were all obtained from the same sample, sequenced in a study of T cells expressing NK-cell markers. Reprocessing the 5' RACE reads, TCRdb reports a single entry for every CDR3 protein and omits DNA. The table lists approximately 440,000 distinct CDR3 sequences. Sequencing used blood T cells: a sorted CD56 or NKG2C T cell subset, CD4+ or CD8+ T cells, or bulk PBMC T cells (not recorded which). Every receptor here comes from a woman aged 45-59 years in good health.

The chain is built from TRBV29-1 and TRBJ2-2; TCRdb names TRBD2, which stays unverified in the absence of DNA. The germline V gene has CDR1 SQVTM and CDR2 ANQGSEA. The CDR3 totals 12 residues. CDR3 sequence reads: CSVGTSFNRLFF.

The V and J genes are TRBV3-1 and TRBJ2-7; the D call of TRBD1 rests on TCRdb alone, since no DNA is present to check it. Per the germline V gene, CDR1 is LGHDT and CDR2 is YNNKEL (reference sequence). CDR3 length: 16 amino acids. CDR3 loop: CASSQRGKGKSYEQYF.

The chain uses TRBV6-1 and TRBJ1-2. The CDR3 sequence is 12 residues long. Germline CDR1 reads MNHNS; CDR2 reads SASEGT. CDR3 loop: CASRDLNYGYTF.

The genes are TRBV5-4 and TRBJ1-2. The CDR3 sequence is 14 residues long. CDR1 and CDR2 from the germline V gene are SGHNT and YYREEE (reference sequence). The CDR3 sequence: CASSSPGANYGYTF.

V is TRBV11-3 and J is TRBJ1-5. Germline CDR1 SGHNT, CDR2 YENEEA. CDR3 length equals 13 residues. CDR3 sequence: CASSLDFRSSQHF.

The CDR3 sequence is CSALYLGDRGPRYHSPLHF. V is TRBV20-1 and J is TRBJ1-6; TCRdb's D call of TRBD1 is untestable without DNA. CDR3 length: 19 amino acids. The V gene's germline CDR1 is DFQATT and CDR2 SNEGSKA (reference sequence).

The chain carries TRBV5-1 and TRBJ2-3; TCRdb outputs TRBD2, but without DNA this stays unchecked. The CDR3 spans 17 residues. CDR1 SGHRS and CDR2 YFSETQ come from the germline V gene. The CDR3 protein is CASSLGTSGSQGDTQYF.

The chain carries TRBV13 and TRBJ1-4. The CDR3 loop spans 17 amino acids. Germline CDR1 PRHDT, CDR2 FYEKMQ (reference sequence). The chain's CDR3 is CASRPAGKGTNEKLFFF.

The chain is built from TRBV12-3 or TRBV12-4 and TRBJ1-6. This CDR3 is built from 14 residues. This CDR3 reads CASSFGLDFSPLHF.